This passage covers 27 T cell receptor beta chains from one sample sequenced in a study of T cell responses to AZD1222 COVID-19 vaccine. This table comes from immunoSEQ multiplex PCR, and its TCRdb copy is limited to in-frame clones, with some not included. The table has about 120,000 clones, approximately 90% seen once. The sample consisted of peripheral blood, taken on day 0 of AZD1222 vaccination. The receptors stem from an adult in good health.

Concerning this clone: One junction end does not reproduce the germline sequence, and a read error may be involved. This chain joins TRBV9 and TRBJ2-3; TRBD2 is a possible D gene (5 bases). Germline lookup yields CDR1 SGDLS and CDR2 YYNGEE. The CDR3 has 15 amino acids. CDR3 loop: CASSVDIGNTDTQYF. In DNA, the CDR3 is TGTGCCAGTAGCGTAGATATAGGAAACACAGATACGCAGTATTTT.

The chain combines TRBV19 with TRBJ1-1; D unclear. V lost 3 bases and J 2 bases, leaving 13 bases between the germline ends. The CDR3 is 15 residues long. CDR1 is LNHDA and CDR2 is SQIVND in the germline V gene (reference sequence). The CDR3 loop is CASSISPILNTEAFF. DNA of the CDR3: TGTGCCAGTAGTATTTCGCCGATACTTAACACTGAAGCTTTCTTT.

This clone was detected a few times. The same CDR3 arises from other DNA sequences in this sample as well. V usage is TRBV20-1 and J usage is TRBJ2-3; D gene uncertain. The CDR3 contains 11 residues. V lost 5 bases to trimming and J lost 5 bases, with 8 bases between them. Looked up from germline, CDR1 is DFQATT and CDR2 is SNEGSKA (reference sequence). The CDR3 spells CSAPRGDTQYF. The CDR3 coding sequence is TGCAGTGCTCCCCGTGGAGATACGCAGTATTTT.

The chain combines TRBV6-5 with TRBJ2-1, with TRBD2 as a possible D gene (6 bases). V lost 6 bases to trimming and J lost 6 bases, with 15 bases between them. The CDR3 runs 14 residues. CDR1 MNHEY and CDR2 SVGAGI come from the germline V gene. The CDR3 DNA reads TGTGCCAGCAGCCTCGGGGTAGCGGCCAATGAGCAGTTCTTC. As protein: CASSLGVAANEQFF.

The CDR3 loop is CASSLEWQVSYEQYF. The CDR3 DNA reads as TGCGCCAGCAGCTTGGAGTGGCAGGTCTCCTACGAGCAGTACTTC. The chain couples TRBV5-1 to TRBJ2-7; D is unresolved. Germline V gene lookup returns CDR1 SGHRS and CDR2 YFSETQ. V gave up 0 bases and J gave up 0 bases, with 10 bases separating them. This CDR3 is 15 amino acids long.

The chain couples TRBV28 to TRBJ1-5, with D unclear. V lost 6 bases to trimming and J lost 4 bases, with 16 bases between them. CDR1 is MDHEN and CDR2 is SYDVKM in the germline V gene. The CDR3 is 15 amino acids. The DNA for the CDR3 is TGTGCCAGCAGCCCTGCTTTGGGCGTAAATCAGCCCCAGCATTTT. This sequence encodes CASSPALGVNQPQHF.

This clone showed up just a few times. J is TRBJ2-6 and V is TRBV28, with D uncertain. V lost 2 bases, J lost 13 bases, and 15 bases lay in between. Germline V gives CDR1 MDHEN, CDR2 SYDVKM. The CDR3 consists of 14 residues. This chain's CDR3 is CASSLAGSRRVLTF. As DNA, the CDR3 is TGTGCCAGCAGTTTAGCCGGCTCACGGCGAGTCCTGACTTTC.

V usage is TRBV3-1 (or the pseudogene TRBV3-2) and J usage is TRBJ2-6, with no clear D. The CDR3 is 14 amino acids. V lost 4 bases to trimming and J lost 2 bases, with 6 bases between them. The germline V gene has CDR1 LGHDT and CDR2 YNNKEL (reference sequence). DNA of the CDR3: TGTGCCAGCAGCCTTCGAACTGGGGCCAACGTCCTGACTTTC. Translating gives CASSLRTGANVLTF.

The rearrangement joins TRBV5-1 to TRBJ2-7, with unresolved D. CDR1 is SGHRS, CDR2 YFSETQ, per germline. Deletions cut 4 bases from V and 3 bases from J, with 17 bases between. This CDR3 comprises 15 residues. As DNA, the CDR3 is TGCGCCAGCAGCATGGACGGAACCTTCTACTACGAGCAGTACTTC. Translated, it gives CASSMDGTFYYEQYF.

As DNA, the CDR3 is TGTGCCAGTAGTACGGACAGGGAAAACGAGCAGTACTTC. Amino acid sequence: CASSTDRENEQYF. The chain uses TRBV19 and TRBJ2-7, with 8 bases aligning to TRBD1. CDR1 is LNHDA and CDR2 is SQIVND in the germline V gene (reference sequence). The CDR3 runs 13 residues. V shed 4 bases, J shed 5 bases, and the junction held 4 bases outside the gene matches. The whole variable domain, remainder taken from reference TRBV19 and TRBJ2-7, is DGGITQSPKYLFRKEGQNVTLSCEQNLNHDAMYWYRQDPGQGLRLIYYSQIVNDFQKGDIAEGYSVSREKKESFPLTVTSAQKNPTAFYLCASSTDRENEQYFGPGTRLTVT.

The gene calls are TRBV14 and TRBJ1-1; no clear D. Between the trimmed V and J ends, which lost 1 base and 6 bases, there was a span of 9 bases. The germline gives CDR1 SGHDN, CDR2 FVKESK. The CDR3 has 13 residues. The CDR3 loop reads CASSQVKGSEAFF. CDR3 in DNA: TGTGCCAGCAGCCAAGTGAAGGGTTCTGAAGCTTTCTTT. The entire variable domain, with the rest obtained from reference TRBV14 and TRBJ1-1, is as follows: EAGVTQFPSHSVIEKGQTVTLRCDPISGHDNLYWYRRVMGKEIKFLLHFVKESKQDESGMPNNRFLAERTGGTYSTLKVQPAELEDSGVYFCASSQVKGSEAFFGQGTRLTVV.

This clone was observed a single time. The chain uses TRBV28 and TRBJ1-1, with 8 bases matching TRBD1. This CDR3 has 13 residues. V gave up 5 bases and J gave up 3 bases; unmatched junction bases: 2. The germline V gene encodes CDR1 MDHEN and CDR2 SYDVKM. The CDR3: CASSADRDTEAFF. The CDR3 nucleotides read TGTGCCAGCAGTGCGGACAGGGACACTGAAGCTTTCTTT.

The chain is built from TRBV2 and TRBJ1-2; D not certain. CDR3 length: 14 amino acids. Trimming took 5 bases from V and 8 from J, leaving 18 bases between them. Germline CDR1 SNHLY, CDR2 FYNNEI. Written as DNA, the CDR3 is TGTGCCAGCAGTCTAAATTATCGGACGGGAGGCTACACCTTC. This gives the protein CASSLNYRTGGYTF. The complete variable domain, with remaining parts taken from reference TRBV2 and TRBJ1-2, reads EPEVTQTPSHQVTQMGQEVILRCVPISNHLYFYWYRQILGQKVEFLVSFYNNEISEKSEIFDDQFSVERPDGSNFTLKIRSTKLEDSAMYFCASSLNYRTGGYTFGSGTRLTVV.

This clone was recorded a few times. The chain combines TRBV9 with TRBJ2-3; 8 nucleotides match TRBD1. J gave up 3 bases and V 5 bases, and 11 bases lay outside the gene matches. CDR1 SGDLS and CDR2 YYNGEE come from the germline V gene. The CDR3 totals 16 residues. The CDR3 nucleotides read TGTGCCAGCAGTACCACCCCGGGACAGGCAACAGATACGCAGTATTTT. The encoded protein is CASSTTPGQATDTQYF.

Of note for this clone: Mismatch with germline at one junction end may stem from a read error. The CDR3 is CASSFVLPGLAGESHF. CDR3 DNA: TGTGCCAGCAGTTTCGTTTTACCGGGACTAGCGGGGGAATCGCACTTC. The chain carries TRBV6-5 and TRBJ2-7, with 14 bases that match TRBD2. The CDR3 sequence is 16 residues long. From germline, CDR1 is MNHEY and CDR2 SVGAGI.

This clone was recorded once. Here the CDR3 DNA reads TGTGCCAGCAGTTCCGGGACCCAGTTGAGGGACGAGCAGTTCTTC. Translation gives CASSSGTQLRDEQFF. V is TRBV6-5 and J is TRBJ2-1; the D call may be TRBD1 or TRBD2 (5 bases each). The CDR3 has 15 residues. V shed 4 bases and J shed 10 bases, with 20 bases lying between them. Germline V gene sequence: CDR1 MNHEY, CDR2 SVGAGI.

J is TRBJ2-7 and V is TRBV5-1, with D uncertain. V was pared by 2 bases and J by 2 bases, with 5 bases between. CDR3 length: 12 amino acids. Germline V gene lookup returns CDR1 SGHRS and CDR2 YFSETQ. The CDR3 sequence is CASSFDTYEQYF. In DNA form, the CDR3 reads TGCGCCAGCAGCTTCGACACCTACGAGCAGTACTTC.

The V gene is TRBV11-3, the J gene TRBJ2-3, with 7 positions matching TRBD2. CDR3 size: 14 residues. Germline CDR1 is SGHNT and CDR2 is YENEEA. The V and J ends lost 4 bases and 2 bases, in that order; junction bases with no gene match: 3. CDR3 DNA sequence: TGTGCCAGCAGCTCCCTAGCGGCCACAGATACGCAGTATTTT. Its translation: CASSSLAATDTQYF.

The chain links TRBV7-6 to TRBJ1-1; D not certain. This CDR3 region has 14 residues. The V end was cut by 1 base, the J end by 1 base, with 7 bases between. CDR1 and CDR2 (germline): SGHVS, FNYEAQ. The CDR3 protein is CASSLGARNTEAFF. The DNA for the CDR3 is TGTGCCAGCAGCTTAGGCGCCAGGAACACTGAAGCTTTCTTT.

This sequence joins TRBV24-1 and TRBJ1-3; no definite D call. The CDR3 is 12 residues long. Germline assignment: CDR1 KGHDR and CDR2 SFDVKD. Trimming left V 9 bases short and J 0 bases short, with 5 bases between. The CDR3 region is CATRSSGNTIYF. Written as DNA, the CDR3 is TGTGCCACCCGAAGCTCTGGAAACACCATATATTTT.

Here the CDR3 reads CASSMGQVSYEQYF. Here the CDR3 DNA reads TGTGCCAGTAGTATGGGACAGGTCTCCTACGAGCAGTACTTC. The genes are TRBV19 and TRBJ2-7; 8 positions match TRBD1. Germline values: CDR1 LNHDA, CDR2 SQIVND (reference sequence). CDR3 length: 14 amino acids. V dropped 3 bases and J dropped 0; count of bases not matched to a gene: 1.

The chain joins TRBV28 to TRBJ1-2, with D hard to call. V shed 4 bases and J shed 7 bases, with 7 bases lying between them. Looked up from germline, CDR1 is MDHEN and CDR2 is SYDVKM. This CDR3 contains 11 residues. CDR3 nucleotides: TGTGCCAGCAGTTCTTGGCTTGGCTACACCTTC. This sequence encodes CASSSWLGYTF.

The rearrangement uses TRBV29-1 and TRBJ1-2; D unclear. V lost 4 bases and J lost 6, with 9 bases in between. CDR1 is SQVTM and CDR2 is ANQGSEA in the germline V gene. The CDR3 extends over 11 amino acids. The CDR3 DNA reads as TGCAGCGTTGTTTGGTGGAATGGCTACACCTTC. Translating gives CSVVWWNGYTF.

This clone appeared a single time. The CDR3 reads CARSPATSGKYQETQYF. The CDR3 DNA reads TGTGCCAGAAGCCCGGCTACTAGCGGGAAGTACCAAGAGACCCAGTACTTC. J is TRBJ2-5 and V is TRBV5-3; TRBD2 aligns across 10 bases. TRBV5-3 is an open reading frame, and its role is uncertain. Trimming took 4 bases from V and 0 from J; bases not matched to a gene: 9. This CDR3 contains 17 residues.

The chain combines TRBV7-2 with TRBJ1-5; unclear D gene. CDR3 length equals 14 residues. Trimming stripped 3 bases from V and 5 bases from J, with 11 bases between. Germline V CDR1 and CDR2: SGHTA, FQGNSA. CDR3 nucleotide sequence: TGTGCCAGCAGCTTCGGCGTTCTTTATCAGCCCCAGCATTTT. Amino acids: CASSFGVLYQPQHF.

This clone turned up a few times. The chain is built from TRBV9 and TRBJ2-1, with 9 positions matching TRBD2. The trim removed 3 bases at V and 3 bases at J, leaving 7 bases unmatched. The CDR3 sequence is 16 residues long. CDR1 is SGDLS, CDR2 YYNGEE, per germline. The DNA of the CDR3 is TGTGCCAGCAGCGGAGCCGGGACTAGCAGCTACAATGAGCAGTTCTTC. This translates into CASSGAGTSSYNEQFF.

This chain uses TRBV30 with TRBJ2-7; 8 bases line up with TRBD1. The CDR3 runs 15 residues. The J segment lost 5 bases and the V segment lost 3 bases, leaving 12 bases of the junction unmatched. Germline CDR1 is GTSNPN and CDR2 is SVGIG (reference sequence). CDR3 sequence: CAWSGARGRLHEQYF. The CDR3 region has the DNA TGTGCCTGGAGCGGGGCCAGGGGGCGCCTCCACGAGCAGTACTTC.